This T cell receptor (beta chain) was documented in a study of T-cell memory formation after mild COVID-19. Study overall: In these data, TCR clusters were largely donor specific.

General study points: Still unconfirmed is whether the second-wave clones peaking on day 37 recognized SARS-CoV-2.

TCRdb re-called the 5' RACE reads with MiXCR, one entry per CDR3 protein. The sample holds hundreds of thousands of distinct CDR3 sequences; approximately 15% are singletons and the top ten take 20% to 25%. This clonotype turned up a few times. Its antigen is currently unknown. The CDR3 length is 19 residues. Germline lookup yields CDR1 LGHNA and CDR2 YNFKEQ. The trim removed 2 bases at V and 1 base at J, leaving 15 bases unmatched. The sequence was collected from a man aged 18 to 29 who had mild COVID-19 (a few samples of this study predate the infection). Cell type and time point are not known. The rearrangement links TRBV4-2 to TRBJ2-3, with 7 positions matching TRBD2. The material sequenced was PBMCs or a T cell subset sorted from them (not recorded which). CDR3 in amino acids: CASSQMGTTTSSRTDTQYF. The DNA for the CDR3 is TGTGCCAGCAGCCAAATGGGAACGACGACTAGCTCCCGCACAGATACGCAGTATTTT.